A single sample gave rise to the 22 T cell receptor beta chains below, sequenced in a study of sequential checkpoint blockade in melanoma. Sample treatment: randomized to nivolumab then ipilimumab (arm A) or the reverse (arm B). Profiled with immunoSEQ multiplex PCR; TCRdb holds only in-frame clones, not every one. The sample comprises under 15,000 clones, approximately 79% of which are singletons, and around 50% rests with the top ten. Sequencing was performed on CD8+ T cells sorted from blood (inferred from file names), taken from a patient given nivolumab and ipilimumab in sequence. The receptors stem from a human patient with melanoma. Some clones in this sample may be carry-over from other donors' samples.

The chain employs TRBV6-5 and TRBJ1-4; D remains unclear. The CDR3 consists of 14 residues. Germline V gives CDR1 MNHEY, CDR2 SVGAGI. V lost 5 bases, J lost 4 bases, and 11 bases lay in between. The chain's CDR3 is CASSTGIINEKLFF. The CDR3 nucleotides are TGTGCCAGCAGTACCGGTATAATTAATGAAAAACTGTTTTTT.

This clone was seen a few times. J is TRBJ2-7 and V is TRBV7-9; D may be TRBD1 (5 bases). Trimming left V 5 bases short and J 3 bases short, with 11 bases between. This CDR3 comprises 13 residues. The germline CDR1 and CDR2 sequences are SEHNR and FQNEAQ (reference sequence). DNA for the CDR3: TGTGCCAGCAGCCAAGCCCAGGGCTACGAGCAGTACTTC. Its translation: CASSQAQGYEQYF.

In this sample, this clone turned up once. The rearrangement links TRBV4-3 to TRBJ1-1; TRBD1 aligns across 8 bases. In germline, CDR1 is LGHNA, CDR2 YSLEER. This CDR3 comprises 12 residues. The trim removed 8 bases at V and 11 bases at J, leaving 10 bases unmatched. CDR3 residues: CASRGQGREAFF. In DNA, the CDR3 is TGCGCCAGCCGCGGACAGGGCCGAGAGGCTTTCTTT.

V gene TRBV6-6 combines with J gene TRBJ2-2, with D possibly matching TRBD1 (6 bases). CDR1 is MNHNY and CDR2 is SVGAGI in the germline V gene (reference sequence). V lost 5 bases and J 1 base, leaving 14 bases between the germline ends. This CDR3 region has 16 residues. The CDR3 here is CASSPIEGQNTGELFF. For the CDR3, the DNA is TGTGCCAGCAGTCCGATAGAGGGACAGAACACCGGGGAGCTGTTTTTT.

This sequence joins TRBV6-1 and TRBJ2-1, with 9 bases aligning to TRBD2. The V gene's germline CDR1 is MNHNS and CDR2 SASEGT. Trimming at V came to 1 base and at J to 5 bases, leaving 9 bases not matched to a gene. The CDR3 has 17 residues. In DNA, the CDR3 is TGTGCCAGCAGTGAAGAAGGGTGGCGGGGGGGCCACAATGAGCAGTTCTTC. Encoded protein: CASSEEGWRGGHNEQFF.

The chain uses TRBV28 and TRBJ2-2, with D possibly matching TRBD2 (5 bases). V lost 5 bases, J lost 3 bases, and 10 bases lay in between. The CDR3 is made up of 14 amino acids. CDR1 is MDHEN, CDR2 SYDVKM, per germline. Written as DNA, the CDR3 is TGTGCCAGCAGTCGAGGGTCGCACACCGGGGAGCTGTTTTTT. It codes for CASSRGSHTGELFF.

This chain uses TRBV7-2 with TRBJ2-5; 12 nucleotides align to TRBD2. Germline CDR1 SGHTA, CDR2 FQGNSA. This CDR3 is built from 15 residues. V trimming: 8 bases; J trimming: 5 bases; junction bases outside the gene matches: 9. CDR3: CASSPSGGALETQYF. The CDR3 DNA reads TGTGCCAGCTCCCCTAGCGGGGGGGCCCTGGAGACCCAGTACTTC.

This clone has just a few counts. The chain carries TRBV21-1 and TRBJ1-5; TRBD1 reflects the table's D call only, with no check against the DNA. TRBV21-1 is assigned pseudogene status. The CDR3 totals 17 residues. The chain's CDR3 is CASSKRGRRSLNQPQHF. The CDR3, as DNA: TGTGCCAGCAGCAAAAGGGGGCGCCGATCCCTCAATCAGCCCCAGCATTTT.

V and J are TRBV29-1 and TRBJ2-7, with a possible D match to TRBD2 (7 bases). The CDR3 runs to 14 residues. The V gene's germline CDR1 is SQVTM and CDR2 ANQGSEA. Trimming cost V 0 bases and J 7 bases, with 16 bases left between them. The CDR3 here is CSVEEGRGGMEQYF. CDR3 DNA: TGCAGCGTTGAAGAGGGCAGGGGAGGGATGGAGCAGTACTTC.

This clone was seen a few times. The V gene is TRBV27, the J gene TRBJ2-5; 7 bases line up with TRBD2. V shed 4 bases and J 4 bases; nucleotides not matched to a gene: 9. This CDR3 has 15 residues. Germline CDR1 reads MNHEY; CDR2 reads SMNVEV (reference sequence). As DNA, the CDR3 is TGTGCCAGCAGTTCCATCTACGGGAGGATAGAGACCCAGTACTTC. Encoded protein: CASSSIYGRIETQYF.

The V and J genes are TRBV11-3 and TRBJ1-1; a possible D gene is TRBD1 (5 bases). The germline gives CDR1 SGHNT, CDR2 YENEEA. This CDR3 has 16 residues. V gave up 3 bases and J gave up 1 base, with 15 bases separating them. The CDR3 DNA reads as TGTGCCAGCAGCTTGCCGGGGAGGGGAGAGAACACTGAAGCTTTCTTT. This gives the protein CASSLPGRGENTEAFF.

The chain joins TRBV13 to TRBJ2-7; 12 bases are a match to TRBD1. Trimming removed 5 bases from V and 0 bases from J; junction bases left unmatched: 11. CDR3 length: 18 residues. Germline CDR1 and CDR2: PRHDT and FYEKMQ (reference sequence). The CDR3 protein is CASSPGGQGALSSYEQYF. The CDR3 nucleotides are TGTGCCAGCAGCCCCGGGGGACAGGGGGCGCTGAGCTCCTACGAGCAGTACTTC.

V usage is TRBV4-2 and J usage is TRBJ1-1; TRBD1 aligns across 8 bases. Losses at the gene ends were 3 bases for V and 4 bases for J; bases not matched to a gene: 7. The CDR3 length is 15 residues. Germline-derived CDR1 and CDR2 are LGHNA and YNFKEQ. The CDR3 nucleotides read TGTGCCAGCAGCCAGGGATATACAGGGGGCACTGAAGCTTTCTTT. It is translated as CASSQGYTGGTEAFF.

V usage is TRBV4-3 and J usage is TRBJ2-3; 7 nucleotides agree with TRBD2. The CDR3 sequence is 17 residues long. Germline CDR1 and CDR2: LGHNA and YSLEER. V was pared by 2 bases and J by 1 base, with 9 bases of the junction left unmatched. The CDR3 DNA sequence: TGCGCCAGCAGCCAATTTGTCAACAGCGGGGGCACAGATACGCAGTATTTT. Encoded protein: CASSQFVNSGGTDTQYF.

V gene TRBV10-3 combines with J gene TRBJ2-5; 7 bases are shared with TRBD1. The CDR3 contains 16 residues. The J segment lost 4 bases and the V segment lost 6 bases, leaving 14 bases of the junction unmatched. Germline CDR1 ENHRY, CDR2 SYGVKD. The CDR3 DNA sequence: TGTGCCATCAGCGACCTAAGGGGGCGGAAGGGAGAGACCCAGTACTTC. Translated, it gives CAISDLRGRKGETQYF.

This chain joins TRBV9 and TRBJ1-1, with D maybe TRBD1 (5 bases). There are 15 residues in the CDR3. With 0 bases removed from V and 1 base from J, the gap between germline ends came to 10 bases. Germline CDR1 is SGDLS and CDR2 is YYNGEE. The chain's CDR3 is CASSVAGVRNTEAFF. Written as DNA, the CDR3 is TGTGCCAGCAGCGTAGCGGGGGTGAGGAACACTGAAGCTTTCTTT.

The gene calls are TRBV2 and TRBJ2-7; perhaps TRBD1 as D (5 bases). Trimming took off 9 bases at V and 2 bases at J, with 17 bases between the two ends. Looked up from germline, CDR1 is SNHLY and CDR2 is FYNNEI. This CDR3 has 14 amino acids. The CDR3 protein is CARRADSGAYEQYF. In DNA form, the CDR3 reads TGTGCCAGAAGAGCCGACAGTGGGGCCTACGAGCAGTACTTC.

The rearrangement joins TRBV6-4 to TRBJ2-7; D is unresolved. Germline lookup yields CDR1 MRHNA and CDR2 SNTAGT. Trimming removed 0 bases at V and 0 bases at J, with 12 bases between. The CDR3 consists of 16 residues. The CDR3 DNA follows: TGTGCCAGCAGTGACTCTCTCCGACCTAGCTCCTACGAGCAGTACTTC. Protein: CASSDSLRPSSYEQYF.

The V gene is TRBV2, the J gene TRBJ1-4; 8 bases match TRBD1. The CDR3 has 14 amino acids. V lost 5 bases, J lost 6 bases, and 5 bases stayed unmatched. Per the germline V gene, CDR1 is SNHLY and CDR2 is FYNNEI. This CDR3 is CASSFGQGDEKLFF. CDR3 bases: TGTGCCAGCAGTTTTGGACAGGGAGATGAAAAACTGTTTTTT.

V is TRBV5-8 and J is TRBJ1-2, with 7 nucleotides matching TRBD1. The CDR3 length is 14 residues. The germline V gene has CDR1 SGHTS and CDR2 YDEGEE. V dropped 1 base and J dropped 4; count of bases not matched to a gene: 4. CDR3 in amino acids: CASSLQGGAYGYTF. CDR3 DNA: TGTGCCAGCAGCTTGCAAGGGGGCGCCTATGGCTACACCTTC.

There are a few counts of this clone. Since a far larger clone is one base different, this is likely a read error. The identical CDR3 is also encoded by other nucleotide sequences in the sample. The rearrangement uses TRBV7-2 and TRBJ1-3; no firm D call. This CDR3 is 17 amino acids long. Germline V gene data show CDR1 as SGHTA and CDR2 as FQGNSA. V shed 5 bases and J shed 2 bases, with 19 bases lying between them. The CDR3: CASSQRYGGRTGNTIYF. The DNA for the CDR3 is TGTGCCAGCAGCCAACGGTACGGAGGCAGGACTGGAAACACCATATATTTT.

The chain couples TRBV6-5 to TRBJ1-2; D remains ambiguous. This CDR3 has 11 residues. Deletions cut 8 bases from V and 8 bases from J, with 12 bases between. Germline V CDR1 and CDR2: MNHEY, SVGAGI. The CDR3 DNA is TGTGCCAGCGCTAGAAGATACGGCTACACCTTC. Amino acids: CASARRYGYTF.